The T cell receptor beta chain described here comes from a study of cytomegalovirus exposure and HLA in healthy donors. The primer mix had 60 Vbeta and 13 Jbeta primers. Method: immunoSEQ multiplex PCR; TCRdb's copy keeps in-frame clones and lacks some. Of 150,000 to 200,000 clones listed, roughly 79% are singletons. Germline V gene sequence: CDR1 GTSNPN, CDR2 SVGIG (reference sequence). The CDR3 runs 15 residues. V lost 2 bases to trimming and J lost 4 bases, with 15 bases between them. This chain joins TRBV30 and TRBJ1-5; D gene ambiguous. The source is a man aged 25 to 40 in good health and CMV-seronegative. The sequenced material came from PBMCs. The CDR3 DNA follows: TGTGCCTGGAGTCCCCTGTCCCTAGGAAATCAGCCCCAGCATTTT. The encoded protein is CAWSPLSLGNQPQHF.